The rows below give T cell receptor beta chains drawn from one sample of a study of T-cell reconstitution after alpha-beta-depleted transplantation in children. TCRdb independently ran MiXCR on the PCR reads; one entry per CDR3 protein. The sample has about 580,000 distinct CDR3 sequences; 23% are singletons. Sequenced here: PBMCs, mostly from graft donor cells, sampled 360 days after TCRalphabeta/CD19-depleted stem cell transplant. These receptors came from a boy in the first two years of life who had a stem cell transplant for acute myeloid leukemia, so the T cells may come from the graft donor. CDR3s include the opening cysteine and the closing phenylalanine or tryptophan. A D gene is named only where the DNA matches it firmly. Where a row states a size, it is once, few, many or the class of an expanded clone; other rows omit it.

D gene | J gene | clone size | V gene | CDR3 DNA | CDR3 protein
- | TRBJ2-4 | few | TRBV12-3/TRBV12-4 | TGTGCCAGCAGTTTTATGGCCAAACCCAACATTCAGTACTTC | CASSFMAKPNIQYF
TRBD2 | TRBJ2-6 | many | TRBV29-1 | TGCAGCGTTGCGGGAGGGCCCTCTGGGGCCAACGTCCTGACTTTC | CSVAGGPSGANVLTF
- | TRBJ2-2 | once | TRBV11-2 | TGTGCCAGCAGCTTAGGGACAGGGAGGGACGCGAACACCGGGGAGCTGTTTTTT | CASSLGTGRDANTGELFF
- | TRBJ2-7 | - | TRBV12-3/TRBV12-4 | TGTGCCAGCAGCCTAGGCCGCATAGGGACCTACGAGCAGTACTTC | CASSLGRIGTYEQYF
- | TRBJ2-5 | many | TRBV11-2 | TGTGCCAGCAGCTTAGAATCGGGGAGACCCCCGGGAGAGACCCAGTACTTC | CASSLESGRPPGETQYF
- | TRBJ2-7 | few | TRBV2 | TGTGCCATCAACTACGAGCAGTACTTC | CAINYEQYF
- | TRBJ2-7 | - | TRBV14 | TGTGCCAGCAGCCAAGAGGGCAGGAATACCTACGAGCAGTACTTC | CASSQEGRNTYEQYF
- | TRBJ1-5 | few | TRBV12-3/TRBV12-4 | TGTGCCAGCAGTTTAGTGCGGGGTAGCAATCAGCCCCAGCATTTT | CASSLVRGSNQPQHF
- | TRBJ2-7 | - | TRBV5-1 | TGCGCCAGCAGCTTGATTCCCCAGACCTACGAGCAGTACTTC | CASSLIPQTYEQYF
TRBD1 | TRBJ1-4 | - | TRBV20-1 | TGCAGTGCTACTAGGGGGCCGGCGTATGAAAAACTGTTTTTT | CSATRGPAYEKLFF
- | TRBJ2-1 | few | TRBV7-9 | TGTGCCAGCAGTTTGGGAACTACCTACAATGAGCAGTTCTTC | CASSLGTTYNEQFF
- | TRBJ2-1 | few | TRBV20-1 | TGCAGTGCTAGACCAATCGGCCCTTCGGAATGGGTCTTC | CSARPIGPSEWVF
TRBD2 | TRBJ2-1 | - | TRBV20-1 | TGCAGTGCTCGTACTACTAGCGGGGGGGTGTTAGAGCAGTTCTTC | CSARTTSGGVLEQFF
- | TRBJ2-1 | few | TRBV5-1 | TGCGCCAGCAGCTTGCCCAGGGGTGGCAATGAGCAGTTCTTC | CASSLPRGGNEQFF
- | TRBJ2-3 | many | TRBV10-3 | TGTGCCATCAGTGGGCGAAGGGGGTTAACAGATACGCAGTATTTT | CAISGRRGLTDTQYF
- | TRBJ1-4 | many | TRBV20-1 | TGCAGTGCTCCGATTGCAACTAATGAAAAACTGTTTTTT | CSAPIATNEKLFF
- | TRBJ2-1 | many | TRBV29-1 | TGCAGCGCCTCTCAGAGGGGGGAAAATGAGCAGTTCTTC | CSASQRGENEQFF
- | TRBJ2-1 | - | TRBV20-1 | TGCAGTGCTAGAGGGGAGGGTGGGGACAGGAAACTTGCCTACAATGAGCAGTTCTTC | CSARGEGGDRKLAYNEQFF
- | TRBJ1-2 | few | TRBV18 | TGTGCCAGCTCCGCCCTGGAGGGGGAAGGCTACACCTTC | CASSALEGEGYTF
- | TRBJ1-1 | few | TRBV4-3 | TGCGCCAGCAGCCAAGCAACGGGCACTGAAGCTTTCTTT | CASSQATGTEAFF
TRBD1 | TRBJ2-1 | many | TRBV20-1 | TGCAGTGGCACCAGGGACAGCCGATTCAATGAGCAGTTCTTC | CSGTRDSRFNEQFF
- | TRBJ1-4 | few | TRBV12-3/TRBV12-4 | TGTGCCAGCAGGCACGGGGGGAGGAACAATGAAAAACTGTTTTTT | CASRHGGRNNEKLFF
- | TRBJ2-3 | - | TRBV12-3/TRBV12-4 | TGTGCCAGCAGCTCCGACTTCTATTCAGATACGCAGTATTTT | CASSSDFYSDTQYF
TRBD1 | TRBJ2-3 | - | TRBV12-3/TRBV12-4 | TGTGCTACAATTCAGGGGGCAGCACCAGATACGCAGTATTTT | CATIQGAAPDTQYF
- | TRBJ2-1 | - | TRBV3-1 | TGTGCCAGCAGCCAAGGTACCGAACAAGGGTATTCCTACAATGAGCAGTTCTTC | CASSQGTEQGYSYNEQFF
TRBD1 | TRBJ2-5 | - | TRBV12-3/TRBV12-4 | TGTGCCAGCGCCTCAGGCGGACAGGGGAGAGGAGAGACCCAGTACTTC | CASASGGQGRGETQYF
TRBD2 | TRBJ2-1 | few | TRBV5-5 | TGTGCCAGCACCCCCCTAGCGGGGTCCTACAATGAGCAGTTCTTC | CASTPLAGSYNEQFF
- | TRBJ1-5 | many | TRBV12-3/TRBV12-4 | TGTGCCAGCAGCCTACGGGGTTATGGCAATCAGCCCCAGCATTTT | CASSLRGYGNQPQHF
- | TRBJ1-5 | - | TRBV28 | TGTGCCAGCACCCGAGGGGTTAGCAATCAGCCCCAGCATTTT | CASTRGVSNQPQHF